The TCR beta chain described here comes from a study of cytomegalovirus exposure and HLA in healthy donors. PCR used 60 Vbeta primers and 13 Jbeta primers. In the authors' methods: Later analysis identified tens of millions of unique TCR beta chains, 8.5 million to 13 million shared. Produced via immunoSEQ multiplex PCR; TCRdb's table is partial and in-frame only. Clone size and V and J calls were adopted from that table, with D and trimming inferred from the DNA. The sample lists around 55,000 clones, approximately 71% occurring once. This clone has only a few counts. Sequences were obtained from PBMCs. The source of this sequence is a man in his forties or fifties in good health and CMV-seropositive.

CDR3 in amino acids: CASSRTGDTEAFF. In DNA form, the CDR3 reads TGTGCCAGCAGCCGGACAGGGGACACTGAAGCTTTCTTT. This chain uses TRBV14 with TRBJ1-1, with TRBD1 identical over 9 bases. V trimming: 4 bases; J trimming: 3 bases; junction bases outside the gene matches: 0. This CDR3 is 13 amino acids long. Germline V gene data show CDR1 as SGHDN and CDR2 as FVKESK. Combining the CDR3 with reference TRBV14 and TRBJ1-1 gives the whole variable domain EAGVTQFPSHSVIEKGQTVTLRCDPISGHDNLYWYRRVMGKEIKFLLHFVKESKQDESGMPNNRFLAERTGGTYSTLKVQPAELEDSGVYFCASSRTGDTEAFFGQGTRLTVV.